The 21 T cell receptor beta chains below all came from one sample that was sequenced in a study of CD8 T cells in ankylosing spondylitis. From the 5' RACE reads, TCRdb called clonotypes with MiXCR, one entry per CDR3 protein. This table holds over 150,000 distinct CDR3 sequences, 15% to 20% found once. The sequenced sample consisted of blood, either unsorted or a sorted T cell fraction (not recorded which). These receptors were obtained from a male donor between 10 and 30 years old with ankylosing spondylitis or in good health (not recorded which).

This clonotype came up many times. The chain links TRBV12-3 or TRBV12-4 to TRBJ2-1, with 12 bases aligning to TRBD2. CDR3 length equals 15 residues. V trimming: 3 bases; J trimming: 9 bases; junction bases outside the gene matches: 6. CDR3 in DNA: TGTGCCAGCAGTTTTCTAGCGGGAGGGGCAAGTGAGCAGTTCTTC. Encoded protein: CASSFLAGGASEQFF.

This clonotype was observed a single time. The chain recombines TRBV6-2 or TRBV6-3 with TRBJ2-1; weak D call: TRBD2 (6 bases). The germline V gene has CDR1 MNHEY and CDR2 SVGEGT. This CDR3 is built from 16 residues. Deletions cut 6 bases from V and 7 bases from J, with 22 bases between. The CDR3 here is CASSSKTRGFWNEQFF. CDR3 coding DNA: TGTGCCAGCAGCTCGAAGACTAGAGGGTTTTGGAATGAGCAGTTCTTC.

This clonotype was recorded at least ten times. The chain joins TRBV7-8 to TRBJ1-1; 9 nucleotides agree with TRBD1. Germline loops: CDR1 SGHVS, CDR2 FQNEAQ. This CDR3 contains 14 residues. V was clipped by 5 bases and J by 6 bases; unmatched bases: 7. CDR3 residues: CASSPRDRVPEAFF. CDR3 bases: TGTGCCAGCAGCCCCCGGGACAGGGTCCCTGAAGCTTTCTTT. Full variable domain (outside the CDR3, taken from reference TRBV7-8 and TRBJ1-1): GAGVSQSPRYKVAKRGQDVALRCDPISGHVSLFWYQQALGQGPEFLTYFQNEAQLDKSGLPSDRFFAERPEGSVSTLKIQRTQQEDSAVYLCASSPRDRVPEAFFGQGTRLTVV.

This clonotype was seen ten or more times. V gene TRBV7-3 combines with J gene TRBJ2-2, with no clear D. From germline, CDR1 is SGHTA and CDR2 FQGTGA. The CDR3 contains 15 residues. V gave up 0 bases and J gave up 6 bases, with 11 bases separating them. This CDR3 reads CASSLTRVSPGELFF. DNA for the CDR3: TGTGCCAGCAGCTTAACCCGGGTGTCCCCCGGGGAGCTGTTTTTT.

V and J are TRBV29-1 and TRBJ2-3; D remains unclear. The ends were cut back, 4 bases at V and 5 bases at J, with 16 bases in the middle. The length of the CDR3 is 14 residues. Germline V gene lookup returns CDR1 SQVTM and CDR2 ANQGSEA. CDR3 in amino acids: CSVGGSSSLDTQYF. CDR3 sequence (DNA): TGCAGCGTTGGTGGGTCCAGCAGTTTAGATACGCAGTATTTT.

The sample holds many counts of this clonotype. The genes are TRBV5-5 and TRBJ2-7; no definite D call. The CDR3 has 13 residues. CDR1 is SGHKS, CDR2 YYEKEE, per germline (reference sequence). V was trimmed by 4 bases and J by 1 base, leaving 9 bases between them. The CDR3 spells CASSGGSSYEQYF. CDR3 DNA sequence: TGTGCCAGCAGCGGCGGATCGTCCTACGAGCAGTACTTC.

This clonotype was counted many times. The V and J genes are TRBV5-6 and TRBJ1-2, with D perhaps TRBD1 (5 bases). Germline assignment: CDR1 SGHDT and CDR2 YYEEEE. The V end lost 5 bases, the J end lost 6 bases, and 26 bases lay between the germline ends. This CDR3 has 17 residues. CDR3 protein: CASSPIAQDTNENGYTF. The CDR3 nucleotides read TGTGCCAGCAGTCCTATTGCCCAGGACACGAACGAAAATGGCTACACCTTC.

The chain recombines TRBV27 with TRBJ2-7, with a possible D match to TRBD2 (6 bases). V was clipped by 2 bases and J by 5 bases, with 10 bases between them. Germline V gene lookup returns CDR1 MNHEY and CDR2 SMNVEV (reference sequence). This CDR3 region has 13 residues. The CDR3 sequence is CASSLSRGNEQYF. CDR3 nucleotide sequence: TGTGCCAGCAGTTTAAGTCGGGGGAACGAGCAGTACTTC.

The sample holds many counts of this clonotype. The CDR3 sequence: CASKTRTEHSNQPQHF. The CDR3 nucleotides are TGTGCCAGCAAGACGAGGACAGAACATAGCAATCAGCCCCAGCATTTT. The rearrangement joins TRBV6-1 to TRBJ1-5; a weak D match, TRBD1 (6 bases). The germline V and J ends were trimmed by 7 bases and 0 bases, with 16 bases remaining between them. Per germline, CDR1 MNHNS and CDR2 SASEGT. CDR3 length: 16 amino acids.

The chain has TRBV18 and TRBJ2-6; maybe TRBD1 (6 bases). V lost 3 bases and J 2 bases, leaving 11 bases between the germline ends. This CDR3 contains 16 residues. The germline CDR1 and CDR2 sequences are KGHSH and LQKENI. This chain's CDR3 is CASSPITGPGANVLTF. The CDR3 bases are TGTGCCAGCTCACCCATCACAGGGCCTGGGGCCAACGTCCTGACTTTC.

This clonotype was seen repeatedly, ten times or more. The chain carries TRBV10-3 and TRBJ2-3, with TRBD2 matching 10 bases. This CDR3 comprises 17 residues. Trimming took 2 bases from V and 0 from J; bases not matched to a gene: 5. Germline assignment: CDR1 ENHRY and CDR2 SYGVKD. CDR3 sequence reads: CAISEAASGSSTDTQYF. The CDR3, as DNA: TGTGCCATCAGTGAGGCCGCTAGCGGGAGTAGCACAGATACGCAGTATTTT.

This clonotype was seen ten or more times. This rearrangement joins TRBV20-1 to TRBJ2-3, with D possibly TRBD2 on 6 matching bases. The CDR3 sequence is 16 residues long. With 5 bases removed from V and 0 bases from J, the gap between germline ends came to 18 bases. CDR1 is DFQATT and CDR2 is SNEGSKA in the germline V gene (reference sequence). This CDR3 is CSAGPRGGASTDTQYF. In nucleotides, the CDR3 is TGCAGTGCTGGCCCTAGGGGCGGGGCTAGCACAGATACGCAGTATTTT.

This clonotype was detected many times. The chain carries TRBV20-1 and TRBJ2-3; D not resolved. V lost 3 bases and J 1 base, leaving 14 bases between the germline ends. The CDR3 contains 15 residues. Germline V gene data show CDR1 as DFQATT and CDR2 as SNEGSKA (reference sequence). The DNA for the CDR3 is TGCAGTGCTAGCGGTGCCTTGAGCGGCACAGATACGCAGTATTTT. This gives the protein CSASGALSGTDTQYF.

This clonotype was counted ten times or more. This chain joins TRBV21-1 and TRBJ1-4. TRBV21-1 is a pseudogene. The CDR3 sequence is 13 residues long. The CDR3: CASSKATGEKLFF. The CDR3 nucleotides read TGTGCCAGCAGCAAAGCGACCGGTGAAAAACTGTTTTTT.

This clonotype occurred many times. The V and J genes are TRBV12-3 or TRBV12-4 and TRBJ2-3; tentatively, D is TRBD1 or TRBD2 (6 bases each). The CDR3 consists of 16 residues. Trimming shortened V by 8 bases and J by 2 bases, and 20 bases separated the two germline ends. The CDR3 coding sequence is TGTGCCAGCGTAGATGGGGGGCCGGTCAACACAGATACGCAGTATTTT. This encodes CASVDGGPVNTDTQYF.

J is TRBJ2-1 and V is TRBV12-3 or TRBV12-4; TRBD1 is a possible D gene (6 bases). Trimming stripped 6 bases from V and 4 bases from J, with 13 bases between. The CDR3 contains 14 residues. This chain's CDR3 is CASRVGTTYNEQFF. DNA of the CDR3: TGTGCCAGCAGGGTCGGGACAACTTACAATGAGCAGTTCTTC.

This clonotype has at least ten counts. The V gene is TRBV7-2, the J gene TRBJ1-5; 9 nucleotides match TRBD1. Trimming took 6 bases from V and 5 from J; bases not matched to a gene: 11. Germline loops: CDR1 SGHTA, CDR2 FQGNSA. CDR3 length: 16 amino acids. The CDR3 nucleotides read TGTGCCAGCAGACTTGAGGGACAGGGTGGTTATCAGCCCCAGCATTTT. This encodes CASRLEGQGGYQPQHF.

This clonotype was seen repeatedly, ten times or more. The rearrangement links TRBV28 to TRBJ2-7; 12 positions match TRBD2. The CDR3 totals 15 residues. With V trimmed by 2 bases and J by 4 bases, 3 bases remained unmatched. In germline, CDR1 is MDHEN, CDR2 SYDVKM. CDR3 in DNA: TGTGCCAGCAGTTTACCGGGACTAGCGGGTTACGAGCAGTACTTC. Protein: CASSLPGLAGYEQYF.

This clonotype was detected ten times or more. V is TRBV7-9 and J is TRBJ2-1; D possibly corresponds to TRBD1 (6 bases). Trimming took off 5 bases at V and 7 bases at J, with 30 bases between the two ends. Germline V gene data show CDR1 as SEHNR and CDR2 as FQNEAQ (reference sequence). The CDR3 sequence is 19 residues long. CDR3 residues: CASSITGFGDPPRRNEQFF. Written as DNA, the CDR3 is TGTGCCAGCAGCATCACAGGGTTCGGGGACCCCCCTCGGAGAAATGAGCAGTTCTTC.

This clonotype has at least ten counts. This sequence joins TRBV5-1 and TRBJ2-5; weak D call: TRBD2 (5 bases). The CDR3 spans 14 residues. The germline CDR1 and CDR2 sequences are SGHRS and YFSETQ. V lost 4 bases, J lost 5 bases, and 15 bases lay in between. The CDR3 spells CASSPGLALETQYF. Here the CDR3 DNA reads TGCGCCAGCAGCCCTGGTTTAGCGTTGGAGACCCAGTACTTC. The full variable domain, rest sourced from reference TRBV5-1 and TRBJ2-5, is KAGVTQTPRYLIKTRGQQVTLSCSPISGHRSVSWYQQTPGQGLQFLFEYFSETQRNKGNFPGRFSGRQFSNSRSEMNVSTLELGDSALYLCASSPGLALETQYFGPGTRLLVL.

This clonotype has a count of ten or more. The chain is built from TRBV12-3 or TRBV12-4 and TRBJ2-5; D ambiguous. This CDR3 spans 13 amino acids. V lost 5 bases to trimming and J lost 5 bases, with 12 bases between them. The CDR3 is CASSKVSMETQYF. CDR3 DNA sequence: TGTGCCAGCAGTAAGGTGTCTATGGAGACCCAGTACTTC.